A single TCR beta chain is shown here with its context. The data are from a study of blood T cell repertoires in COVID-19. For the study at large: The analysed material was cDNA or gDNA that came from T cells, B-cell-depleted T cells, or PBMCs.

CDR1 is MGHRA and CDR2 is YSYEKL in the germline V gene. CDR3 size: 16 residues. Losses at the gene ends were 3 bases for V and 3 bases for J; bases not matched to a gene: 8. Only in-frame clones appear in the TCRdb table, and some are missing; sequencing was by immunoSEQ multiplex PCR. In the table there are some 96,000 clones, less than 85% of which are singletons. This receptor was identified in a human donor in a cohort sampled during active COVID-19. Specimen: peripheral blood. The rearrangement joins TRBV4-1 to TRBJ2-7, with 10 positions matching TRBD1. This CDR3 is CASSQETGQGSYEQYF. For the CDR3, the DNA is TGCGCCAGCAGCCAGGAAACGGGACAGGGGAGCTACGAGCAGTACTTC.